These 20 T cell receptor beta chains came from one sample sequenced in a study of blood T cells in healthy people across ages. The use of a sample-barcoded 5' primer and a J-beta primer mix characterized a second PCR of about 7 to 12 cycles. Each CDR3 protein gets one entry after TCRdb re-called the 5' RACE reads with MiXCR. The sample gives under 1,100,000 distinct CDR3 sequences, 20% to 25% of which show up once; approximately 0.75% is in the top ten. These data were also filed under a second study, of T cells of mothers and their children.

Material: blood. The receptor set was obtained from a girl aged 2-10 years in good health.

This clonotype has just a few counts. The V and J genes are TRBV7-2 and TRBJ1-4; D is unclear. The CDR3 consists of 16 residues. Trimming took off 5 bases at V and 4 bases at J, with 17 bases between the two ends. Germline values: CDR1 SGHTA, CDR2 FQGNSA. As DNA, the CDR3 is TGTGCCAGCAGCATCCAGCTGGACTTATATAATGAAAAACTGTTTTTT. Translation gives CASSIQLDLYNEKLFF.

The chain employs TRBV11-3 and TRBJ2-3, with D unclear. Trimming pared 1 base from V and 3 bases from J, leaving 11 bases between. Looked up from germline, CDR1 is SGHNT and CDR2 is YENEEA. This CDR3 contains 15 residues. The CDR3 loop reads CASSLGIGWTDTQYF. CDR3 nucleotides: TGTGCCAGCAGCTTAGGTATAGGTTGGACAGATACGCAGTATTTT.

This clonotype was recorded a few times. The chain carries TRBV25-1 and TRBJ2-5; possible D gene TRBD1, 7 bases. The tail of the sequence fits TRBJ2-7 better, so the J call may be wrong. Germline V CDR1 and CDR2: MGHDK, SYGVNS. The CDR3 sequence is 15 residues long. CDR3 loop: CASSDRRDSYYEQYF. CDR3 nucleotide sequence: TGTGCCAGCAGTGATCGGCGGGACAGCTACTACGAGCAGTACTTC.

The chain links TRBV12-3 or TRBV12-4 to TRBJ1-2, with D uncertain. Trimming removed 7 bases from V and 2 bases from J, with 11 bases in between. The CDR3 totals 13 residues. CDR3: CASTGFTNYGYTF. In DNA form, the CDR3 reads TGTGCCAGCACCGGGTTCACCAACTATGGCTACACCTTC.

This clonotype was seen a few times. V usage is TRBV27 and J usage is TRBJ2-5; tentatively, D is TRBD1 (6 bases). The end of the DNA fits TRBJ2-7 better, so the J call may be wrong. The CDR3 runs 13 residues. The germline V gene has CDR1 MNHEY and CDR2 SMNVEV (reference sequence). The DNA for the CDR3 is TGTGCCAGCAGCACAGGGAAGACCTACGAGCAGTACTTC. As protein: CASSTGKTYEQYF.

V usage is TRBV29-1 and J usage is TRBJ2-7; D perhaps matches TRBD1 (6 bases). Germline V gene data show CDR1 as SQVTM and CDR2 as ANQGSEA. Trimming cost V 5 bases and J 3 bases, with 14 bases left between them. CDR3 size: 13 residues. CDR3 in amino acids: CSVRFWTDYEQYF. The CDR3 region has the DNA TGCAGCGTTCGCTTTTGGACAGACTACGAGCAGTACTTC.

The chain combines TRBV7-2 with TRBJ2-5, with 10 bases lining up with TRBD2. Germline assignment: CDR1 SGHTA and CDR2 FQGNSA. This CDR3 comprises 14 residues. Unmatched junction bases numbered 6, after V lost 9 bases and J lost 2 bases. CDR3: CASKAGGKQETQYF. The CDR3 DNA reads TGTGCCAGTAAAGCGGGGGGGAAACAAGAGACCCAGTACTTC.

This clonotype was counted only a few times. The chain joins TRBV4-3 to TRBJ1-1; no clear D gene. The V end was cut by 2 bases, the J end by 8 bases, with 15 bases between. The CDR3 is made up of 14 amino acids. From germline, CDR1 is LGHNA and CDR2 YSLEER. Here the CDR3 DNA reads TGCGCCAGCAGCCAATCACGAGGACTAGCAGAAGCTTTCTTT. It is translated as CASSQSRGLAEAFF.

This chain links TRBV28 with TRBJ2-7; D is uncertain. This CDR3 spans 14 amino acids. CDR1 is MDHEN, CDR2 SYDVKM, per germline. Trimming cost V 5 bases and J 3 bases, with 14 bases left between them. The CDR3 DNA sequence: TGTGCCAGCAGTGACCGGGCCATTTTCTACGAGCAGTACTTC. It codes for CASSDRAIFYEQYF.

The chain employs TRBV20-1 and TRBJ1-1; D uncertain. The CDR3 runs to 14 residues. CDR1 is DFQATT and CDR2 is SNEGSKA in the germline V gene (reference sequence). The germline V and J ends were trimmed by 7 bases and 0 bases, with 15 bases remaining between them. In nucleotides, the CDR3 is TGCAGTGTTGGCAGCCTATCCTTGAACACTGAAGCTTTCTTT. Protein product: CSVGSLSLNTEAFF.

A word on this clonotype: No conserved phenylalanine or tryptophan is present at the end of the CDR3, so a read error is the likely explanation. Here the CDR3 DNA reads TGTGCCAGCAGTGAGGCGGCGGGAGGTTACAATGAGCAGTTCTTA. Translation: CASSEAAGGYNEQFL. V and J are TRBV2 and TRBJ2-1, with 8 bases that match TRBD2. This CDR3 contains 15 residues. From germline, CDR1 is SNHLY and CDR2 FYNNEI. The junction had 5 bases not matched to a gene; V was cut back by 3 bases and J by 4 bases.

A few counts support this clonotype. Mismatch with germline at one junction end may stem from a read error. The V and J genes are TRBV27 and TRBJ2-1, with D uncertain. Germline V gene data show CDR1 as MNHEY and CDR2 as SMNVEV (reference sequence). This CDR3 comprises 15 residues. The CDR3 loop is CTSSFRTERGHEQFF. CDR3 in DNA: TGTACCAGCAGTTTTCGGACCGAGCGTGGTCATGAGCAGTTCTTC.

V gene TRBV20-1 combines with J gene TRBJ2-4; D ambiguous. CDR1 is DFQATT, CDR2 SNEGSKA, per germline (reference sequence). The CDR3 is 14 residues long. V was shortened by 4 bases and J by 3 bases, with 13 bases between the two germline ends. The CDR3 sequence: CSATDVLGKNIQYF. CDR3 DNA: TGCAGTGCTACGGACGTGTTAGGCAAAAACATTCAGTACTTC.

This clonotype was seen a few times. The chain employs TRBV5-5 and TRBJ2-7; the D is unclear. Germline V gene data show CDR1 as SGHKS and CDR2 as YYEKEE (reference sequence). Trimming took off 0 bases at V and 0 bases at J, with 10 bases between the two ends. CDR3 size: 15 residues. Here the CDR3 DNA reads TGTGCCAGCAGCTTGGGCGCGCCGAGCTCCTACGAGCAGTACTTC. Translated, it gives CASSLGAPSSYEQYF.

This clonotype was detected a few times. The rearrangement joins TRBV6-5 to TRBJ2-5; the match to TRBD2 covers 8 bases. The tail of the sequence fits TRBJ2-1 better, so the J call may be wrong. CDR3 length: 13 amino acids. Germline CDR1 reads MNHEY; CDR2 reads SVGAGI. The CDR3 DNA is TGTGCCAGCAGTTACTCCGGGACTAGGGTGCAGTTCTTC. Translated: CASSYSGTRVQFF.

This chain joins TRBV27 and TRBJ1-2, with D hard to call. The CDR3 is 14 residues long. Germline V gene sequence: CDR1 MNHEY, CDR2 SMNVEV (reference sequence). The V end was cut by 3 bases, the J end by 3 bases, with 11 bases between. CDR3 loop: CASSFSPGYYGYTF. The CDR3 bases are TGTGCCAGCAGTTTCTCTCCGGGGTACTATGGCTACACCTTC.

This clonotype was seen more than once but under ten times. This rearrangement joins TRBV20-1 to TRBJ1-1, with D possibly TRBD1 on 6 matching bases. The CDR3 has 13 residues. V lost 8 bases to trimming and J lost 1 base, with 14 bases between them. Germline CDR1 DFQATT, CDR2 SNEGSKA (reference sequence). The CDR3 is CSLPGEENTEAFF. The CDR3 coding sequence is TGCAGTCTTCCAGGGGAGGAGAACACTGAAGCTTTCTTT.

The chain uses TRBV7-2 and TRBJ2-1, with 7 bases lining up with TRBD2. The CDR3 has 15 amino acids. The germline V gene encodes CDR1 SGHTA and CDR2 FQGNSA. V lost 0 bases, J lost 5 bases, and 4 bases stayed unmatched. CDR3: CASSLARTRNNEQFF. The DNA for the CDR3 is TGTGCCAGCAGCTTAGCCCGGACTAGAAACAATGAGCAGTTCTTC.

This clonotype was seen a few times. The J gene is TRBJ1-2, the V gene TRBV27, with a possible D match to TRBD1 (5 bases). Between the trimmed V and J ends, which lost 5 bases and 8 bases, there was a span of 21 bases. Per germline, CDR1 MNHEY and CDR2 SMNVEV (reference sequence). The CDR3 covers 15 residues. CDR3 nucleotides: TGTGCCAGCAGTCTGACAGAGAAGGGAAGGGAGGGCTACACCTTC. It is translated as CASSLTEKGREGYTF.

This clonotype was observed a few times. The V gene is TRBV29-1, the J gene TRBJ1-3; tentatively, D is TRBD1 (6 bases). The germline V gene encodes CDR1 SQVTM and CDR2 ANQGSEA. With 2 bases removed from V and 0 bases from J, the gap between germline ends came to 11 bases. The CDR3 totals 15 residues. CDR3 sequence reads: CSVESGGASGNTIYF. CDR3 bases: TGCAGCGTTGAAAGTGGGGGGGCCTCTGGAAACACCATATATTTT.